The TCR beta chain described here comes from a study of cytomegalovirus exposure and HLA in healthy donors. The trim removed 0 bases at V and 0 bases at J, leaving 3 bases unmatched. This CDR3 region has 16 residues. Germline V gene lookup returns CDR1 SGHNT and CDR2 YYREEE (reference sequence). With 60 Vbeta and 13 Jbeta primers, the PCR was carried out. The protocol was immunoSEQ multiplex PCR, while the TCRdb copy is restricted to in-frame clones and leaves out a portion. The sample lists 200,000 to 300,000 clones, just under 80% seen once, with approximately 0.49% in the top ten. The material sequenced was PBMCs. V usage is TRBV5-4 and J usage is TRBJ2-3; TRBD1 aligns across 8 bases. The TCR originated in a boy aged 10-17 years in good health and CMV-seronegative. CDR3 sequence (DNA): TGTGCCAGCAGCTTGGGGCACAGGGGGAGCACAGATACGCAGTATTTT. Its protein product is CASSLGHRGSTDTQYF.